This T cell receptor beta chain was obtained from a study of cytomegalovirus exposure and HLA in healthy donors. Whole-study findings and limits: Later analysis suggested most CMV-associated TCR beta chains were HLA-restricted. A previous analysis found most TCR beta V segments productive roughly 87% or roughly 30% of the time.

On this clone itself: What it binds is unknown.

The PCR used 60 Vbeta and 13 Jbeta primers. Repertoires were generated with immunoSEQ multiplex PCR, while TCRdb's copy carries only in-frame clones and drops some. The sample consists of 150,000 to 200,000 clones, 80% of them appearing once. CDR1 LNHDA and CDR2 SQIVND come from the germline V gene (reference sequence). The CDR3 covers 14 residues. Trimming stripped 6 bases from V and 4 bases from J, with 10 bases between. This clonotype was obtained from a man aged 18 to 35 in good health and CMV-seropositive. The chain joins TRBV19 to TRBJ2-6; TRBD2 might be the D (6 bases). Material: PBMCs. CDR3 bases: TGTGCCAGTAGGAGGGACTTGGGGGCCAACGTCCTGACTTTC. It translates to CASRRDLGANVLTF.